These T cell receptor beta chains were read from a single sample in a study of blood T cell repertoires in COVID-19. Data came from immunoSEQ multiplex PCR; TCRdb stores just in-frame clones and leaves some out. The sample includes 110,000 or so clones, 85% of them seen just once. Sequencing was done on a sample of peripheral blood. Every receptor here comes from a woman aged 55-70 years with COVID-19, enrolled during active disease. Each CDR3 is given with its conserved first and last residue. A D gene is named only where the DNA matches it firmly. Clone size is given for some rows only: seen once, a few or many times, or a class if the clone is expanded.

clone size,V gene,J gene,CDR3 length,D gene,CDR3 DNA,CDR3 protein
few,TRBV19,TRBJ2-7,14,.,TGTGCCAGTAGTATCAGGCAGGGTACCTACGAGCAGTACTTC,CASSIRQGTYEQYF
.,TRBV6-5,TRBJ1-1,13,TRBD1,TGTGCCACTTCCAGGGGGTTGGACACTGAAGCTTTCTTT,CATSRGLDTEAFF
.,TRBV3-1/TRBV3-2,TRBJ2-1,15,.,TGTGCCAGCAGCCAAGATAGCGTCCGGGATCGTGAGCAGTTCTTC,CASSQDSVRDREQFF
.,TRBV2,TRBJ2-3,15,TRBD2,TGTGCCAGCAATAAAGTAGCGGGGAGCACAGATACGCAGTATTTT,CASNKVAGSTDTQYF
.,TRBV9,TRBJ1-2,14,TRBD1,TGTGCCAGCAGCGGACAGGGGCTTAACTATGGCTACACCTTC,CASSGQGLNYGYTF
.,TRBV6-6,TRBJ2-1,15,TRBD2,TGTGCCAGCAGACCGAGCGGGGGGGCTCGGAATGAGCAGTTCTTC,CASRPSGGARNEQFF
once,TRBV3-1/TRBV3-2,TRBJ2-7,15,TRBD1,TGTGCCAGCAGCCAAGGAGGGACAGGGGGCTACGAGCAGTACTTC,CASSQGGTGGYEQYF
.,TRBV5-1,TRBJ2-3,14,.,TGCGCCAGCAGACAGGGTCGAACGGTAGATACGCAGTATTTT,CASRQGRTVDTQYF
.,TRBV5-1,TRBJ1-4,14,TRBD1,TGCGCCAGCAGCGTTACAGGGGATCGCGAAAAACTGTTTTTT,CASSVTGDREKLFF
few,TRBV9,TRBJ1-2,14,.,TGTGCCAGCAGCGTAGTAGCGGATGGCTATGGCTACACCTTC,CASSVVADGYGYTF
.,TRBV12-3/TRBV12-4,TRBJ1-2,13,.,TGTGCCAGCAGCCGGGGACAAGACTATGGCTACACCTTC,CASSRGQDYGYTF
.,TRBV2,TRBJ1-1,13,.,TGTGCCAGCAGTACAAGGATCGGGACTGAAGCTTTCTTT,CASSTRIGTEAFF
.,TRBV9,TRBJ2-1,17,TRBD2,TGTGCCAGCAGCGTCGCCGCTCCGGGACTAGCTGCCAATGAGCAGTTCTTC,CASSVAAPGLAANEQFF
few,TRBV27,TRBJ1-2,15,TRBD1,TGTGCCAGCAGTCCGAGACAGGGGGCGATTAATGGCTACACCTTC,CASSPRQGAINGYTF
.,TRBV9,TRBJ1-2,13,.,TGTGCCAGCAGCGTAGAGGGAGGCTATGGCTACACCTTC,CASSVEGGYGYTF
few,TRBV10-3,TRBJ2-1,16,TRBD2,TGTGCCATCACCCAACTAGCGACACTCTCCTACAATGAGCAGTTCTTC,CAITQLATLSYNEQFF
.,TRBV3-1/TRBV3-2,TRBJ2-1,16,TRBD1,TGTGCCAGCAGCCGGCCCGGGACAGTCAAAGGAGGTGAGCAGTTCTTC,CASSRPGTVKGGEQFF
.,TRBV7-9,TRBJ1-2,14,.,TGTGCCAGCAGCCTCCCCGACAGAGTCTATGGCTACACCTTC,CASSLPDRVYGYTF
.,TRBV24-1,TRBJ2-1,15,.,TGTGCCACCAGTGATCCCGGACAGCACTACAATGAGCAGTTCTTC,CATSDPGQHYNEQFF
.,TRBV14,TRBJ2-7,12,.,TGTGCCAGCAGCTCTGACATCTACGAGCAGTACTTC,CASSSDIYEQYF
.,TRBV10-2,TRBJ2-2,14,.,TGCGCCAGCAGTGAGCGGGTTAACACCGGGGAGCTGTTTTTT,CASSERVNTGELFF
medium-sized,TRBV27,TRBJ1-2,14,.,TGTGCCAGCAGTTTATCAGCAGGAAACTATGGCTACACCTTC,CASSLSAGNYGYTF
few,TRBV15,TRBJ1-1,13,.,TGTGCCACCAGCAGTCCGGCGGGAACTGAAGCTTTCTTT,CATSSPAGTEAFF
.,TRBV12-5,TRBJ1-2,15,.,TGTGCTAGTGGTCTACTGACAGGTTCTAACTATGGCTACACCTTC,CASGLLTGSNYGYTF
.,TRBV19,TRBJ2-7,15,TRBD1,TGTGCCAGCCAACCGGGACAGGGTTTAGCCTACGAGCAGTACTTC,CASQPGQGLAYEQYF
.,TRBV5-1,TRBJ2-2,15,TRBD1,TGCGCCAGCAGCTTGCGGACAGGGAGTATCGGGGAGCTGTTTTTT,CASSLRTGSIGELFF
many,TRBV7-3,TRBJ2-7,13,TRBD1,TGTGCCAGCGCATTGGACAGGGCCTACGAGCAGTACTTC,CASALDRAYEQYF
few,TRBV4-2,TRBJ2-1,15,TRBD2,TGTGCCAGCAGCCTGGGACTAGCGGGCGATAATGAGCAGTTCTTC,CASSLGLAGDNEQFF
.,TRBV2,TRBJ2-5,17,TRBD2,TGTGCCAGCAGTGAAAATCTAGCGGGGGCCCTACAAGAGACCCAGTACTTC,CASSENLAGALQETQYF
.,TRBV6-5,TRBJ1-2,15,TRBD1,TGTGCCAGCAGTCCAGGGACAGGGGGTGGCTATGGCTACACCTTC,CASSPGTGGGYGYTF
.,TRBV11-2,TRBJ2-2,15,TRBD1,TGTGCCAGCCGTTGGACAGGGGTGGACACCGGGGAGCTGTTTTTT,CASRWTGVDTGELFF
.,TRBV11-2,TRBJ1-3,15,TRBD1,TGTGCCAGCAGCTGGACAGGGGAATTTGGAAACACCATATATTTT,CASSWTGEFGNTIYF
.,TRBV24-1,TRBJ2-7,19,TRBD2,TGTGCCACCAGTGATACAACTAGCGGGGGGACGTCCATGCCCTACGAGCAGTACTTC,CATSDTTSGGTSMPYEQYF
.,TRBV10-3,TRBJ2-1,16,TRBD2,TGTGCCATCACCGGATTCAGCGGGGGGGCCCCTCGGGAGCAGTTCTTC,CAITGFSGGAPREQFF
.,TRBV5-1,TRBJ1-2,16,.,TGCGCCAGCAGCTTGGCCCTTCAGGGGCGCGACTATGGCTACACCTTC,CASSLALQGRDYGYTF
.,TRBV7-2,TRBJ2-1,16,.,TGTGCCAGCAGCTTAGCCGTGGCTGTGGGCATCAATGAGCAGTTCTTC,CASSLAVAVGINEQFF
.,TRBV7-3,TRBJ2-6,17,.,TGTGCCAGCAGCACTAAACAGGGTCTTCCCGGGGCCAACGTCCTGACTTTC,CASSTKQGLPGANVLTF
.,TRBV5-8,TRBJ1-2,15,.,TGTGCCAGCAGCTTACATATCGTGACAGGTGATGGCTACACCTTC,CASSLHIVTGDGYTF
.,TRBV19,TRBJ1-1,14,TRBD1,TGTGCCAGTAGTAAAAGACAGGGAGTCACTGAAGCTTTCTTT,CASSKRQGVTEAFF
.,TRBV6-6,TRBJ2-7,14,.,TGTGCCAGCAGCGGACCGGGGTGGGGATACGAGCAGTACTTC,CASSGPGWGYEQYF
.,TRBV5-4,TRBJ1-1,16,.,TGTGCCAGCAGCTTGGCGTTCGACAGGTCGGGCACTGAAGCTTTCTTT,CASSLAFDRSGTEAFF
.,TRBV6-1,TRBJ2-1,19,TRBD1,TGTGCCAGCAGTGAAAGGTCTAAGGTTCTGACAGGGCTTAGGGATGAGCAGTTCTTC,CASSERSKVLTGLRDEQFF
.,TRBV11-3,TRBJ1-5,12,.,TGTGCCAGCAGCATGCAGGTGGGGCCCCAGCATTTT,CASSMQVGPQHF
.,TRBV19,TRBJ1-2,15,.,TGTGCCAGTAGTATTGGCTGGCTGACTAACTATGGCTACACCTTC,CASSIGWLTNYGYTF
few,TRBV5-5,TRBJ1-5,16,.,TGTGCCAGCAGCTTGGCCGGGGGGCCTAGCAATCAGCCCCAGCATTTT,CASSLAGGPSNQPQHF
.,TRBV27,TRBJ1-6,14,.,TGTGCCAGCCGGTTTCGGGGGGGGAGTTCACCCCTCCACTTT,CASRFRGGSSPLHF
.,TRBV10-3,TRBJ1-5,16,.,TGTGCCAGGCCCTTTAAAGGCGGAGGGGACAATCAGCCCCAGCATTTT,CARPFKGGGDNQPQHF
.,TRBV6-6,TRBJ1-2,12,.,TGTGCCAGCGGACAGACTAACTATGGCTACACCTTC,CASGQTNYGYTF
.,TRBV28,TRBJ2-7,16,TRBD1,TGTGCCAGCAGTTCTGCCTCACAGGGGGCCACCTACGAGCAGTACTTC,CASSSASQGATYEQYF
.,TRBV5-4,TRBJ1-4,15,TRBD1,TGTGCCAGCAGCGGACCGGGACAGGGGAATGAAAAACTGTTTTTT,CASSGPGQGNEKLFF
.,TRBV19,TRBJ1-5,14,TRBD1,TGTGCCAGTAGTATAGGGACAGGGCCTTGGCCCCAGCATTTT,CASSIGTGPWPQHF